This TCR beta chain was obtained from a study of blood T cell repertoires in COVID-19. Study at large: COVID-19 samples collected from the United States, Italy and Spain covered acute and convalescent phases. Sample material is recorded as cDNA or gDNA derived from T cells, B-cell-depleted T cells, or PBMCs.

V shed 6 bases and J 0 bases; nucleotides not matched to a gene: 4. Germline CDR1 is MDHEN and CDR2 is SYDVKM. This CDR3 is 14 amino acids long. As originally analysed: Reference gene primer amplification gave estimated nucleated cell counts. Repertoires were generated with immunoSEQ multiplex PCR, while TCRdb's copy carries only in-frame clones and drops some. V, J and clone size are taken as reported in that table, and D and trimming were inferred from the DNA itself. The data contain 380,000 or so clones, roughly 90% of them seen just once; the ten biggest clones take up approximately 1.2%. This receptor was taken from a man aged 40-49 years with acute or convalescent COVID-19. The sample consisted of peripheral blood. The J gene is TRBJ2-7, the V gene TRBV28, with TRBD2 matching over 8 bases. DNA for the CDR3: TGTGCCAGCAGCCCCGCGGGGGGCTCCTACGAGCAGTACTTC. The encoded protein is CASSPAGGSYEQYF.